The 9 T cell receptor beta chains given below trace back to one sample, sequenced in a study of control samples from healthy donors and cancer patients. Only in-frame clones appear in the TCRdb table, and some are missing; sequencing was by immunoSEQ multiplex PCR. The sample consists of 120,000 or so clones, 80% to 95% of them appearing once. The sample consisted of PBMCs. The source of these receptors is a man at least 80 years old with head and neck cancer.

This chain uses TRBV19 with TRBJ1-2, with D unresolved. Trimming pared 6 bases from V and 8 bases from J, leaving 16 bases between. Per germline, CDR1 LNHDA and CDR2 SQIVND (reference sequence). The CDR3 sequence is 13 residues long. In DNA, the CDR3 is TGTGCCAGTAGGATCCCACCGGAGTACGGCTACACCTTC. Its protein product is CASRIPPEYGYTF. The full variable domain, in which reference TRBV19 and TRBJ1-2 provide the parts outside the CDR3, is DGGITQSPKYLFRKEGQNVTLSCEQNLNHDAMYWYRQDPGQGLRLIYYSQIVNDFQKGDIAEGYSVSREKKESFPLTVTSAQKNPTAFYLCASRIPPEYGYTFGSGTRLTVV.

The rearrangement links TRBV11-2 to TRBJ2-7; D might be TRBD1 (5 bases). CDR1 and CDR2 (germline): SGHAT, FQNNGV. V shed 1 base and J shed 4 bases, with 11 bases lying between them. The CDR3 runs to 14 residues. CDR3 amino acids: CASSLVGLAYEQYF. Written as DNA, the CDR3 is TGTGCCAGCAGCTTAGTGGGGCTGGCTTACGAGCAGTACTTC.

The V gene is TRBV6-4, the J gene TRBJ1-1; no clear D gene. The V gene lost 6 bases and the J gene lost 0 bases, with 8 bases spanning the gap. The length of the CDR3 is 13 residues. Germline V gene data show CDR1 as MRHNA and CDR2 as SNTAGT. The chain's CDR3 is CASSLELNTEAFF. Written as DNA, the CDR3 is TGTGCCAGCAGCCTGGAACTGAACACTGAAGCTTTCTTT.

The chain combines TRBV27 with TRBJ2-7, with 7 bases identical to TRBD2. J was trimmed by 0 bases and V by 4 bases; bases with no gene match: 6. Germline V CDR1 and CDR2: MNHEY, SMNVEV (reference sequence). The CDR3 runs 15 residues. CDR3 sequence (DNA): TGTGCCAGCAGTTCCGGACTAGGGATCTCCTACGAGCAGTACTTC. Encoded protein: CASSSGLGISYEQYF.

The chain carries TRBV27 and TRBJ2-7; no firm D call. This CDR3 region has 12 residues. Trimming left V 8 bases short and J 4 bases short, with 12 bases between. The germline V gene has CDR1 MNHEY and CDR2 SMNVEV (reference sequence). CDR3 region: CASGLQKYEQYF. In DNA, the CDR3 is TGTGCCAGCGGCTTACAGAAATACGAGCAGTACTTC.

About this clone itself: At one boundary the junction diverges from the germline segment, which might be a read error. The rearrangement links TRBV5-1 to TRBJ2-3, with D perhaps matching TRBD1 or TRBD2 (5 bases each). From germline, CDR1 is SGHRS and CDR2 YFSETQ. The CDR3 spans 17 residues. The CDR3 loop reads CAGSLPGTFASTDTQYF. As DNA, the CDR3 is TGCGCCGGCAGCCTTCCGGGGACGTTTGCTAGCACAGATACGCAGTATTTT.

Written as DNA, the CDR3 is TGTGCCTGGAGTCTTACAGGGGTGAATTCACCCCTCCACTTT. Its protein is CAWSLTGVNSPLHF. J is TRBJ1-6 and V is TRBV30; 7 bases are a match to TRBD1. With 2 bases clipped from V and 7 bases from J, the junction kept 5 bases outside the gene matches. The germline V gene has CDR1 GTSNPN and CDR2 SVGIG (reference sequence). The CDR3 covers 14 residues.

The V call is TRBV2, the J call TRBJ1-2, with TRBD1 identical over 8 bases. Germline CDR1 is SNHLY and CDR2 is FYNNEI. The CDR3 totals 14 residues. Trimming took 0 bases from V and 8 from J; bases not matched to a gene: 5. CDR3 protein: CASSEARDRSGYTF. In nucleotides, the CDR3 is TGTGCCAGCAGTGAAGCTCGGGACAGGTCGGGCTACACCTTC.

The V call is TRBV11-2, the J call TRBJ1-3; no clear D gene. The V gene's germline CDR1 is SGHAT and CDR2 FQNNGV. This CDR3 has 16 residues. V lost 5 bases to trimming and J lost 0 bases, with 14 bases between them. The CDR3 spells CASSPLAGASGNTIYF. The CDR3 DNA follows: TGTGCCAGCAGCCCACTCGCAGGAGCCTCTGGAAACACCATATATTTT.